This T cell receptor beta chain is from a study of blood T cell repertoires in COVID-19 (dated by TCRdb to 2020 to 2022). General notes on the study: Samples covering the acute and convalescent phases of COVID-19 were provided by collaborators in the United States, Italy and Spain. A freely available public database, intended as a resource for researchers studying the immune response to SARS-CoV-2, is where the repertoires were released. Sample metadata almost always included a de-identified subject ID, COVID-19 status, age in years and sex. Subjects who had been exposed to COVID-19, were actively infected with it, or had recovered from it provided the deeply sampled blood TCRbeta repertoires that made up the dataset. The samples were drawn from two sources: the first 160 participants of the ongoing ImmuneRACE study, and fewer than 1,500 subjects contributed by 6 global collaborators. Where HLA class I and class II types were available, the types were taken from metadata supplied by the sample provider, not from assay-based typing. The material from the prospective study consisted of cDNA or gDNA derived from T cells, B-cell-depleted T cells, or PBMCs.

Only a few counts were recorded for this clone. Its antigen has not been determined. Base qualities were left out, and no much larger clone turns up one base away. TCRbeta CDR3 regions were amplified from genomic DNA using the immunoSEQ Assay, a bias-controlled multiplex PCR. The published analysis was carried out like this. Within the assay, amplification of reference gene primers was used to estimate how many nucleated cells each sample contained. To quantify the absolute abundance of each unique TCRbeta CDR3 rearrangement, sequence reads were collapsed and filtered. For each sample, productive Simpson clonality was calculated by taking the square root of Simpson's diversity index across productive rearrangements. TCRdb mirrors the immuneACCESS table, restricted to in-frame sequences. Some clones are absent from its copies; in checked studies, under half trace to an unresolved V gene, and the reason for the others is unknown. V, J and clone size derive from that table, while D and trimming were established from the DNA sequence. The sample table holds 100,000 to 150,000 clones, of which about 74% were seen once. The ten largest make up roughly 5.5% of the sample.

Each collaborating institution followed its own protocols to collect whole blood in K2EDTA tubes. Collaborator samples were shipped for TCRbeta analysis as frozen whole blood, isolated PBMCs, or DNA extracted from either sample type. V lost 1 base and J lost 4 bases, and the count of bases not matched to a germline gene is 7. The germline V gene sets CDR1 to SQVTM and CDR2 to ANQGSEA. Taken from cysteine to phenylalanine, the CDR3 has 15 residues. CDR3 DNA is the only sequence kept; it has 45 bases, read in frame from the first base. Overall study results and their limits: Clinical and demographic metadata were provided uncurated, with the amount varying by source and participant.

The sample was peripheral blood. This chain joins TRBV29-1 to TRBJ1-2, with 9 middle bases fitting TRBD1. This receptor was taken from a man in his 60s with acute or convalescent COVID-19. At the DNA level, the sequence is TGCAGCGTTGAAGTCAGGGACAGGGACGCCTATGGCTACACCTTC. Its translation reads: CSVEVRDRDAYGYTF.